This T cell receptor beta chain is drawn from a study of T cell responses to AZD1222 COVID-19 vaccine. Data came from immunoSEQ multiplex PCR; TCRdb stores just in-frame clones and leaves some out. The data hold 120,000 to 150,000 clones, with about 90% observed a single time. The sequence was obtained from an adult in good health. The sequencing here drew on peripheral blood, taken on day 0 of AZD1222 vaccination.

CDR3 protein: CASSPGTAFINLFF. The CDR3 nucleotides read TGTGCCAGCAGTCCCGGGACAGCCTTTATTAATCTGTTTTTT. This chain links TRBV28 with TRBJ1-4, with 7 nucleotides matching TRBD1. The germline gives CDR1 MDHEN, CDR2 SYDVKM. CDR3 length: 14 residues. The J segment lost 14 bases and the V segment lost 5 bases, leaving 14 bases of the junction unmatched.